This TCR beta chain was sequenced for a study of cytomegalovirus exposure and HLA in healthy donors. Regarding the study as a whole: A link between a missense DCLRE1C variant and TCR beta V- and J-gene trimming emerged from a later analysis.

With regard to this clone: Its antigen remains unknown.

Primers for the PCR totalled 60 Vbeta and 13 Jbeta. Some clones are missing from TCRdb's copy, which holds only in-frame ones; the method was immunoSEQ multiplex PCR. Here the sample spans fewer than 140,000 clones, roughly 75% being singletons. Germline CDR1 and CDR2: LGHNT and FRNRAP. Trimming removed 6 bases from V and 4 bases from J, with 14 bases in between. The CDR3 is made up of 14 amino acids. The receptor was isolated from a man aged 35-49 years in good health and CMV-seronegative. This chain joins TRBV12-5 and TRBJ2-3; D remains ambiguous. Input material: PBMCs. CDR3 DNA: TGTGCTAGTGGCCCCACAGCTTCGGCAGATACGCAGTATTTT. Protein: CASGPTASADTQYF.